This TCR beta chain was sequenced in a study of post-analysis software for immune sequencing data. Whole-study context: Recorded subtypes: relapsing-remitting, secondary progressive, progressive-relapsing; some patients unannotated.

Unique molecular identifiers were built into the TCR beta cDNA libraries. T cells, about 0.85 to 11 million of them, yielded roughly 550,000 cDNA molecules. TCRdb itself ran the PCR reads through MiXCR, one entry per CDR3 protein. Among around 770,000 distinct CDR3 sequences, about 45% were seen once, and the ten largest hold 4.9%. The CDR3 consists of 17 residues. Germline values: CDR1 SGHRS, CDR2 YFSETQ. This clonotype was recorded once. Its target is not known. An end of the junction does not agree with germline; a read error may underlie this. General study findings and limits: Co-batched samples clustered tightly together by F measure. Diversity measured as normalized Chao1 was significantly lower in multiple sclerosis patients than in controls. With TRBV5-6, TRBV5-1 and TRBV20-1 included, about 5 TRBV segments were more frequent in patients than in controls.

This clonotype originated in a girl aged 5 to 17 with multiple sclerosis. What was sequenced was blood. This sequence joins TRBV5-1 and TRBJ2-3; 7 nucleotides agree with TRBD2. The CDR3 loop is CASSLGWEGLITDAQYF. Written as DNA, the CDR3 is TGCGCCAGCAGCTTGGGGTGGGAGGGCCTGATCACAGATGCGCAGTATTTT.